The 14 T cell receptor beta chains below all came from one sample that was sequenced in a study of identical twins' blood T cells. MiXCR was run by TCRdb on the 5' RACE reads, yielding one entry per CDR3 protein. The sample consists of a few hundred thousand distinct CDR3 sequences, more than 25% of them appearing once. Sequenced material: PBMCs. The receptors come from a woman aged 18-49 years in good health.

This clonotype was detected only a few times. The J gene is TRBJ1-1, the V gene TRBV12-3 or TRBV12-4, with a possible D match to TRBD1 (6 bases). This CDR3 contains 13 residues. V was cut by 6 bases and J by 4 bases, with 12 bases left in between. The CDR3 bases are TGTGCCAGCAGAAGGGGGGCGTTCACTGAAGCTTTCTTT. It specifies CASRRGAFTEAFF.

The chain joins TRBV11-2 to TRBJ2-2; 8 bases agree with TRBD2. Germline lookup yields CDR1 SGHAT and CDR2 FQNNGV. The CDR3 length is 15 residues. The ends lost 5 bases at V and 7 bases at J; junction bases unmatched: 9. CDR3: CASSPVAGTIGELFF. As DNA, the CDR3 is TGTGCCAGCAGCCCGGTAGCGGGGACCATCGGGGAGCTGTTTTTT.

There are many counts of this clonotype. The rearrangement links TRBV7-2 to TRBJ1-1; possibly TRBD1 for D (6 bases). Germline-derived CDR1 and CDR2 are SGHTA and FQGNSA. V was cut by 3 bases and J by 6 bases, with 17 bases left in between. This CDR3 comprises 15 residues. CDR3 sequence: CASSFKGTGIPEAFF. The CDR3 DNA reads TGTGCCAGCAGCTTCAAAGGAACAGGGATACCTGAAGCTTTCTTT.

CDR3 sequence (DNA): TGTGCCAGTAGTATGGGCCTCCAGCCCCAGCATTTT. Its translation: CASSMGLQPQHF. This rearrangement joins TRBV19 to TRBJ1-5, with unresolved D. CDR1 LNHDA and CDR2 SQIVND come from the germline V gene (reference sequence). V dropped 3 bases and J dropped 7 bases, with 7 bases sitting between them. This CDR3 comprises 12 residues.

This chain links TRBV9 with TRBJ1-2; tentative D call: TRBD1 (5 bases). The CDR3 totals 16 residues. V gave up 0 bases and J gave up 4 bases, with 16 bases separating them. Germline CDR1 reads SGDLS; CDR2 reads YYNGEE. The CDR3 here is CASSVGNRGHSYGYTF. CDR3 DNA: TGTGCCAGCAGCGTAGGTAATCGAGGACACTCCTATGGCTACACCTTC.

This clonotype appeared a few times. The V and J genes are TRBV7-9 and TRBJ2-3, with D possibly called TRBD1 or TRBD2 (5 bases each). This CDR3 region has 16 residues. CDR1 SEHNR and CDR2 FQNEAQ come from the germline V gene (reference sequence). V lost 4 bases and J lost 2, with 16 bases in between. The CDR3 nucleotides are TGTGCCAGCAGCTCCTCGGGACCCCCTGACACAGATACGCAGTATTTT. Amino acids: CASSSSGPPDTDTQYF.

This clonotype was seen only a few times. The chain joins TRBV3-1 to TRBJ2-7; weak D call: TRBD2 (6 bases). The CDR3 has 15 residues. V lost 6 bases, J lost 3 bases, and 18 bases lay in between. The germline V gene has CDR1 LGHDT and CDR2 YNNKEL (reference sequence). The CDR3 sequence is CASSSRDGGHYEQYF. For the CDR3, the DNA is TGTGCCAGCAGTTCTAGGGACGGGGGTCACTACGAGCAGTACTTC.

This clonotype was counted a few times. Here the CDR3 reads CASSVPSGRNNEQFF. The CDR3 DNA reads TGTGCCAGCAGCGTTCCTAGCGGGAGAAACAATGAGCAGTTCTTC. The V and J genes are TRBV9 and TRBJ2-1; 10 nucleotides match TRBD2. Germline trimming cut 2 bases from V and 5 bases from J; bases unmatched to any gene: 4. CDR3 size: 15 residues. The germline V gene encodes CDR1 SGDLS and CDR2 YYNGEE. Supplemented by reference TRBV9 and TRBJ2-1, the full variable domain reads DSGVTQTPKHLITATGQRVTLRCSPRSGDLSVYWYQQSLDQGLQFLIQYYNGEERAKGNILERFSAQQFPDLHSELNLSSLELGDSALYFCASSVPSGRNNEQFFGPGTRLTVL.

CDR3 nucleotide sequence: TGCAGCGTTGATGGGGGGTTAAACACTGAAGCTTTCTTT. Amino acid sequence: CSVDGGLNTEAFF. This rearrangement joins TRBV29-1 to TRBJ1-1; TRBD1 is a possible D gene (5 bases). The germline CDR1 and CDR2 sequences are SQVTM and ANQGSEA. Trimming took off 3 bases at V and 2 bases at J, with 10 bases between the two ends. This CDR3 spans 13 amino acids. Together with reference TRBV29-1 and TRBJ1-1, the CDR3 gives the full variable domain: SAVISQKPSRDICQRGTSLTIQCQVDSQVTMMFWYRQQPGQSLTLIATANQGSEATYESGFVIDKFPISRPNLTFSTLTVSNMSPEDSSIYLCSVDGGLNTEAFFGQGTRLTVV.

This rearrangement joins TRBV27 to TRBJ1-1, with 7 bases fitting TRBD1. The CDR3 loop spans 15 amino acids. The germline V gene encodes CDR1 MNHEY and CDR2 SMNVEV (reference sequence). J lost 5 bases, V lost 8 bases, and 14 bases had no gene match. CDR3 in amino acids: CASQPDRVSWTEAFF. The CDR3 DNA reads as TGTGCCAGCCAGCCCGACAGGGTCTCGTGGACTGAAGCTTTCTTT.

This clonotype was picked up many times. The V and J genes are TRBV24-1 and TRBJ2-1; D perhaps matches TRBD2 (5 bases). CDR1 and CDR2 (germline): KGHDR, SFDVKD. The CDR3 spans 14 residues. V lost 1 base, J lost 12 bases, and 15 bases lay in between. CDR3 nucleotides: TGTGCCACCAGTGATTTCCGTAGCGAGTCGGCGCAGTTCTTC. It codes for CATSDFRSESAQFF.

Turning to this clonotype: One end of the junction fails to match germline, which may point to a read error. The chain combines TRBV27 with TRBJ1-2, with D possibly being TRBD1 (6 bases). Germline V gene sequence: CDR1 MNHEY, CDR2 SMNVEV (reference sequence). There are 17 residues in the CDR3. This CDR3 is CASSPRPQQGGGYVYTF. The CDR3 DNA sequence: TGTGCCAGCAGTCCCCGTCCGCAACAAGGGGGAGGGTATGTCTACACCTTC.

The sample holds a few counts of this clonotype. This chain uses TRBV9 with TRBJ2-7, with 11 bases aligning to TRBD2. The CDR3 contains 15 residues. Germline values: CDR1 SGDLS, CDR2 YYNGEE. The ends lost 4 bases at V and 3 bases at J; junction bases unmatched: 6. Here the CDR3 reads CASSPIAGGYYEQYF. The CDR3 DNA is TGTGCCAGCAGCCCTATAGCGGGGGGGTACTACGAGCAGTACTTC.

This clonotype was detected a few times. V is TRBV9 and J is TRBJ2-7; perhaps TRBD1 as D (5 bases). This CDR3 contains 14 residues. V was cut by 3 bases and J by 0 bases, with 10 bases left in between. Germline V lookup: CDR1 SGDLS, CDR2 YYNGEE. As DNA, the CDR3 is TGTGCCAGCAGCGCCAGACAGTCCTCCTACGAGCAGTACTTC. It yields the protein CASSARQSSYEQYF.